This TCR beta chain was identified during a study of cytomegalovirus exposure and HLA in healthy donors. PCR employed 60 Vbeta and 13 Jbeta primers. Profiling relied on immunoSEQ multiplex PCR, and the TCRdb table lists in-frame clones only, not all of them. This table lists around 140,000 clones. The junction had 14 bases not matched to a gene; V was cut back by 4 bases and J by 11 bases. Germline V lookup: CDR1 LNHDA, CDR2 SQIVND (reference sequence). This CDR3 is built from 15 residues. Findings and limits, study-wide: In a later analysis, CMV-associated beta chains were mostly HLA-associated, it appeared.

Details on this clone: Antigen: not known.

The chain has TRBV19 and TRBJ1-5; 7 bases are shared with TRBD1. Input material: PBMCs. The sequence was collected from a male donor in good health and CMV-seronegative. CDR3 loop: CASSTQTGRSAAQHF. The CDR3 coding sequence is TGTGCCAGTAGTACCCAGACAGGGCGTTCAGCGGCCCAGCATTTT.